This T cell receptor (beta chain) was sequenced during a study of monozygotic twins with inflammatory bowel disease. The CDR3 covers 15 residues. Germline CDR1 is MNHNS and CDR2 is SASEGT. TCRdb re-called the 5' RACE reads and gives one entry per CDR3 protein, without DNA. The table for this sample gives around 410,000 distinct CDR3 sequences. The gene calls are TRBV6-1 and TRBJ1-4; TCRdb picks TRBD1, but there is no DNA to check that call. This sequence was found in a human donor with ulcerative colitis or Crohn's disease, or a healthy co-twin of an affected twin (not recorded which). Specimen: blood. The CDR3 protein is CASSRAGTDGEKLFF.